The rows below give T cell receptor beta chains drawn from one sample of a study of Graves' ophthalmopathy and Graves' hyperthyroidism. TCRdb ran MiXCR on the multiplex PCR reads and lists one entry per CDR3 protein. This repertoire shows roughly 350,000 distinct CDR3 sequences, about a sixth found once; its top ten account for 2% to 3%. Sequences were obtained from peripheral blood. All receptors derive from an adult woman with stable Graves' hyperthyroidism. CDR3s include the opening cysteine and the closing phenylalanine or tryptophan. D genes are given only for firm matches. The size field is filled for only some rows; it gives once, few, many or a size class.

J gene: TRBJ1-1; clone size: .; V gene: TRBV6-1; D gene: .; CDR3 length: 13; CDR3 protein: CAASGEHNTEAFF; CDR3 DNA: TGTGCCGCCTCAGGGGAACATAACACTGAAGCTTTCTTT
J gene: TRBJ2-2; clone size: many; V gene: TRBV6-2/TRBV6-3; D gene: .; CDR3 length: 13; CDR3 protein: CASSYSTTGELFF; CDR3 DNA: TGTGCCAGCAGTTACTCGACAACCGGGGAGCTGTTTTTT
J gene: TRBJ1-2; clone size: few; V gene: TRBV6-5; D gene: .; CDR3 length: 16; CDR3 protein: CASSYQDSPPWYGYTF; CDR3 DNA: TGTGCCAGCAGTTACCAGGACAGCCCGCCTTGGTATGGCTACACCTTC
J gene: TRBJ2-2; clone size: many; V gene: TRBV15; D gene: .; CDR3 length: 14; CDR3 protein: CATNRGGVGGELFF; CDR3 DNA: TGTGCCACCAACAGAGGAGGGGTTGGCGGGGAGCTGTTTTTT
J gene: TRBJ2-2; clone size: few; V gene: TRBV5-4; D gene: .; CDR3 length: 15; CDR3 protein: CASSPLSGDTGELFF; CDR3 DNA: TGTGCCAGCAGCCCCTTATCCGGGGACACCGGGGAGCTGTTTTTT
J gene: TRBJ1-1; clone size: .; V gene: TRBV18; D gene: .; CDR3 length: 17; CDR3 protein: CASSRTRGGSMNTEAFF; CDR3 DNA: TGTGCCAGCTCACGCACAAGGGGGGGTTCTATGAACACTGAAGCTTTCTTT
J gene: TRBJ2-5; clone size: many; V gene: TRBV10-3; D gene: .; CDR3 length: 15; CDR3 protein: CAISYSRDNQETQYF; CDR3 DNA: TGTGCCATCAGTTATTCTCGGGACAACCAAGAGACCCAGTACTTC
J gene: TRBJ2-5; clone size: .; V gene: TRBV12-3/TRBV12-4; D gene: .; CDR3 length: 14; CDR3 protein: CASSLGSLEETQYF; CDR3 DNA: TGTGCCAGCAGTTTAGGAAGTCTTGAAGAGACCCAGTACTTC
J gene: TRBJ1-1; clone size: many; V gene: TRBV6-7; D gene: .; CDR3 length: 13; CDR3 protein: CASSSPIGSEAFF; CDR3 DNA: TGTGCCAGCAGTTCCCCCATAGGATCTGAAGCTTTCTTT
J gene: TRBJ2-5; clone size: many; V gene: TRBV11-2; D gene: TRBD1; CDR3 length: 15; CDR3 protein: CASSLRTDRGETQYF; CDR3 DNA: TGTGCCAGCAGCTTACGCACGGACAGGGGGGAGACCCAGTACTTC
J gene: TRBJ2-2; clone size: many; V gene: TRBV7-2; D gene: .; CDR3 length: 12; CDR3 protein: CASSHDTGELFF; CDR3 DNA: TGTGCCAGCAGCCACGACACCGGGGAGCTGTTTTTT
J gene: TRBJ2-6; clone size: .; V gene: TRBV27; D gene: .; CDR3 length: 15; CDR3 protein: CASSSYSSGANVLTF; CDR3 DNA: TGTGCCAGCAGTTCGTACAGCTCTGGGGCCAACGTCCTGACTTTC
J gene: TRBJ2-7; clone size: many; V gene: TRBV5-1; D gene: .; CDR3 length: 13; CDR3 protein: CASSDRLGYEQYF; CDR3 DNA: TGCGCCAGCAGCGACAGACTAGGCTACGAGCAGTACTTC
J gene: TRBJ1-3; clone size: many; V gene: TRBV28; D gene: .; CDR3 length: 14; CDR3 protein: CASSLSTLGNTIYF; CDR3 DNA: TGTGCCAGCAGTTTAAGTACACTCGGAAACACCATATATTTT
J gene: TRBJ2-7; clone size: many; V gene: TRBV30; D gene: TRBD1; CDR3 length: 15; CDR3 protein: CAWSGGGLAGREQYF; CDR3 DNA: TGTGCCTGGAGTGGAGGGGGCTTGGCGGGTCGAGAGCAGTACTTC
J gene: TRBJ2-7; clone size: many; V gene: TRBV19; D gene: TRBD2; CDR3 length: 15; CDR3 protein: CASSPKLAGAFEQYF; CDR3 DNA: TGTGCCAGTAGTCCAAAGCTAGCGGGAGCATTCGAGCAGTACTTC
J gene: TRBJ1-1; clone size: many; V gene: TRBV6-2/TRBV6-3; D gene: TRBD1; CDR3 length: 16; CDR3 protein: CASSSPPGQGDTEAFF; CDR3 DNA: TGTGCCAGCAGTTCCCCGCCGGGACAGGGGGACACTGAAGCTTTCTTT
J gene: TRBJ2-4; clone size: few; V gene: TRBV7-2; D gene: TRBD2; CDR3 length: 17; CDR3 protein: CASSLGGTSGYKNIQYF; CDR3 DNA: TGTGCCAGCAGCTTAGGCGGGACTAGCGGGTATAAAAACATTCAGTACTTC
J gene: TRBJ2-5; clone size: few; V gene: TRBV12-3/TRBV12-4; D gene: .; CDR3 length: 15; CDR3 protein: CASSLTPPIQETQYF; CDR3 DNA: TGTGCCAGCAGCCTCACCCCCCCGATACAAGAGACCCAGTACTTC
J gene: TRBJ2-2; clone size: few; V gene: TRBV6-2/TRBV6-3; D gene: .; CDR3 length: 13; CDR3 protein: CASSYVYTGELFF; CDR3 DNA: TGTGCCAGCAGTTACGTTTACACCGGGGAGCTGTTTTTT
J gene: TRBJ2-4; clone size: many; V gene: TRBV7-2; D gene: .; CDR3 length: 14; CDR3 protein: CASAPRGLLSIQYF; CDR3 DNA: TGTGCCAGCGCCCCCCGAGGGCTCTTAAGCATTCAGTACTTC
J gene: TRBJ1-2; clone size: many; V gene: TRBV10-3; D gene: TRBD1; CDR3 length: 14; CDR3 protein: CAIRQGAFDYGYTF; CDR3 DNA: TGTGCCATCAGGCAGGGGGCCTTTGACTATGGCTACACCTTC
J gene: TRBJ2-4; clone size: .; V gene: TRBV29-1; D gene: .; CDR3 length: 14; CDR3 protein: CSVSGTLAKNIKYF; CDR3 DNA: TGCAGCGTTTCTGGGACGTTGGCCAAAAACATTAAGTACTTC
J gene: TRBJ1-2; clone size: many; V gene: TRBV29-1; D gene: .; CDR3 length: 13; CDR3 protein: CSVRQMYNYGYTF; CDR3 DNA: TGCAGCGTCAGGCAGATGTATAACTATGGCTACACCTTC
J gene: TRBJ2-5; clone size: many; V gene: TRBV7-3; D gene: TRBD2; CDR3 length: 15; CDR3 protein: CASSLEPSGWETQYF; CDR3 DNA: TGTGCCAGCAGCTTAGAACCTAGCGGGTGGGAGACCCAGTACTTC
J gene: TRBJ2-7; clone size: .; V gene: TRBV28; D gene: TRBD1; CDR3 length: 15; CDR3 protein: CASTRSGTGSYEQYF; CDR3 DNA: TGTGCCAGCACCAGAAGTGGGACAGGGTCCTACGAGCAGTACTTC
J gene: TRBJ1-1; clone size: many; V gene: TRBV2; D gene: .; CDR3 length: 13; CDR3 protein: CASRVGGGTEAFF; CDR3 DNA: TGTGCCAGCAGGGTCGGGGGGGGCACTGAAGCTTTCTTT
J gene: TRBJ1-1; clone size: many; V gene: TRBV5-1; D gene: .; CDR3 length: 15; CDR3 protein: CASRHGEGWVTEAFF; CDR3 DNA: TGCGCCAGTCGCCACGGAGAGGGGTGGGTAACTGAAGCTTTCTTT
J gene: TRBJ2-7; clone size: many; V gene: TRBV27; D gene: .; CDR3 length: 13; CDR3 protein: CASSSSGAGEQYF; CDR3 DNA: TGTGCCAGCAGTTCCTCAGGGGCAGGCGAGCAGTACTTC
J gene: TRBJ1-2; clone size: .; V gene: TRBV6-5; D gene: TRBD1; CDR3 length: 15; CDR3 protein: CASSSGTGPNYGYTF; CDR3 DNA: TGTGCCAGCAGTTCCGGGACAGGGCCCAACTATGGCTACACCTTC
J gene: TRBJ1-1; clone size: many; V gene: TRBV10-2; D gene: .; CDR3 length: 12; CDR3 protein: CASSTGNTEAFF; CDR3 DNA: TGTGCCAGCAGCACGGGGAACACTGAAGCTTTCTTT
J gene: TRBJ1-1; clone size: many; V gene: TRBV12-3/TRBV12-4; D gene: .; CDR3 length: 12; CDR3 protein: CASTRDWAEAFF; CDR3 DNA: TGTGCCAGCACGAGGGATTGGGCTGAAGCTTTCTTT
J gene: TRBJ1-1; clone size: many; V gene: TRBV28; D gene: .; CDR3 length: 12; CDR3 protein: CASTSRGTEAFF; CDR3 DNA: TGTGCCAGCACCTCCCGCGGAACTGAAGCTTTCTTT
J gene: TRBJ1-6; clone size: many; V gene: TRBV28; D gene: TRBD1; CDR3 length: 16; CDR3 protein: CASSRDRATYNSPLHF; CDR3 DNA: TGTGCCAGCAGCCGGGACAGGGCGACCTATAATTCACCCCTCCACTTT
J gene: TRBJ2-7; clone size: few; V gene: TRBV18; D gene: .; CDR3 length: 12; CDR3 protein: CASSTQGAEQYF; CDR3 DNA: TGTGCCAGCTCCACACAGGGAGCCGAGCAGTACTTC
J gene: TRBJ2-7; clone size: many; V gene: TRBV6-1; D gene: TRBD1; CDR3 length: 15; CDR3 protein: CASSEPGQGQYEQYF; CDR3 DNA: TGTGCCAGCAGTGAACCGGGACAGGGGCAGTACGAGCAGTACTTC
J gene: TRBJ1-3; clone size: .; V gene: TRBV12-3/TRBV12-4; D gene: .; CDR3 length: 15; CDR3 protein: CASSKILASGNTIYF; CDR3 DNA: TGTGCCAGCAGCAAAATACTCGCCTCTGGAAACACCATATATTTT
J gene: TRBJ2-4; clone size: many; V gene: TRBV4-1; D gene: .; CDR3 length: 16; CDR3 protein: CASSQEGRRGLDIQYF; CDR3 DNA: TGCGCCAGCAGCCAAGAAGGTAGGAGGGGGCTCGACATTCAGTACTTC
J gene: TRBJ2-5; clone size: .; V gene: TRBV27; D gene: .; CDR3 length: 14; CDR3 protein: CASSLRGGGETQYF; CDR3 DNA: TGTGCCAGCAGTTTGAGGGGGGGAGGCGAGACCCAGTACTTC
J gene: TRBJ2-2; clone size: few; V gene: TRBV3-1; D gene: TRBD1; CDR3 length: 15; CDR3 protein: CASSPDRGSTGELFF; CDR3 DNA: TGTGCCAGCAGCCCTGACAGGGGGAGCACCGGGGAGCTGTTTTTT
J gene: TRBJ2-5; clone size: .; V gene: TRBV4-2; D gene: .; CDR3 length: 18; CDR3 protein: CASSQEASRDVGQETQYF; CDR3 DNA: TGTGCCAGCAGCCAAGAGGCTTCGCGCGATGTAGGCCAAGAGACCCAGTACTTC
J gene: TRBJ1-1; clone size: many; V gene: TRBV24-1; D gene: .; CDR3 length: 15; CDR3 protein: CATSDSGRENTEAFF; CDR3 DNA: TGTGCCACCAGTGATTCTGGACGGGAGAACACTGAAGCTTTCTTT
J gene: TRBJ2-7; clone size: .; V gene: TRBV12-3/TRBV12-4; D gene: .; CDR3 length: 14; CDR3 protein: CASRIRAASYEQYF; CDR3 DNA: TGTGCCAGCAGGATACGCGCAGCTAGCTACGAGCAGTACTTC
J gene: TRBJ1-6; clone size: few; V gene: TRBV5-1; D gene: .; CDR3 length: 12; CDR3 protein: CASSLTGISLHF; CDR3 DNA: TGCGCCAGCAGCCTTACAGGGATTTCCCTCCACTTT
J gene: TRBJ2-4; clone size: many; V gene: TRBV10-3; D gene: .; CDR3 length: 15; CDR3 protein: CAISDRTGAKNIQYF; CDR3 DNA: TGTGCCATCAGTGACCGAACAGGGGCCAAAAACATTCAGTACTTC
J gene: TRBJ1-5; clone size: many; V gene: TRBV6-5; D gene: TRBD1; CDR3 length: 14; CDR3 protein: CASSSRTGDQPQHF; CDR3 DNA: TGTGCCAGCAGTTCCCGGACAGGGGATCAGCCCCAGCATTTT
J gene: TRBJ2-5; clone size: many; V gene: TRBV6-1; D gene: TRBD2; CDR3 length: 16; CDR3 protein: CASSRASGTIKETQYF; CDR3 DNA: TGTGCCAGCAGTCGCGCTTCCGGGACTATCAAAGAGACCCAGTACTTC
J gene: TRBJ2-4; clone size: many; V gene: TRBV2; D gene: TRBD2; CDR3 length: 14; CDR3 protein: CASSEGTSGYRGYF; CDR3 DNA: TGTGCCAGCAGTGAAGGGACTAGCGGCTACAGGGGGTACTTC
J gene: TRBJ2-2; clone size: many; V gene: TRBV29-1; D gene: TRBD2; CDR3 length: 16; CDR3 protein: CSVVVLAGTPHGELFF; CDR3 DNA: TGCAGCGTTGTTGTACTAGCGGGTACTCCACACGGGGAGCTGTTTTTT
J gene: TRBJ1-1; clone size: .; V gene: TRBV5-4; D gene: TRBD1; CDR3 length: 15; CDR3 protein: CASSYSGTGGSRAFF; CDR3 DNA: TGTGCCAGCAGCTACTCGGGGACAGGGGGCTCTAGGGCTTTCTTT